This T cell receptor (beta chain) was observed in a study of CD8 T cells in ankylosing spondylitis. Findings of the study overall: Significant enrichment of disease-linked clones was reportedly seen in matched ankylosing spondylitis synovial fluid. Seemingly characteristic of ankylosing spondylitis blood was a TCR beta motif consisting of about 8 highly homologous variants. In synovial fluid and blood from reactive arthritis, some motif variants were previously reported.

TCR beta libraries were made by quantitative 5'-RACE with molecular barcodes. One entry per CDR3 protein results from TCRdb running MiXCR on the 5' RACE reads. This sample has approximately 300,000 distinct CDR3 sequences; roughly 8% occur once, and the top ten carry more than 12%. As to this clonotype: The antigen is undetermined.

Trimming at V came to 1 base and at J to 2 bases, leaving 4 bases not matched to a gene. This CDR3 has 15 amino acids. Germline values: CDR1 SGHTA, CDR2 FQGTGA. The sequencing input was blood, either unsorted or a sorted T cell fraction (not recorded which). This TCR was sampled from a male donor with ankylosing spondylitis. The chain employs TRBV7-3 and TRBJ2-5, with 7 bases aligning to TRBD2. Here the CDR3 reads CASSLMGGMQETQYF. In nucleotides, the CDR3 is TGTGCCAGCAGCTTAATGGGAGGGATGCAAGAGACCCAGTACTTC.